The T cell receptor (beta chain) described here comes from a study of blood T cell repertoires in COVID-19 (dated by TCRdb to about 2020). With respect to the entire study: Samples from collaborators originated in the United States, Italy and Spain and spanned both the acute and convalescent phases of COVID-19. Where available, HLA class I and class II types were taken from metadata supplied by the sample provider and were not determined by assay-based typing. The prospective study material was composed of cDNA or gDNA derived from T cells, B-cell-depleted T cells, or PBMCs. Sample metadata almost always included a de-identified subject ID, COVID-19 status, age in years and sex. Samples came from the ongoing ImmuneRACE study (first 160 participants) plus 1,254 subjects from 6 global collaborators. Deeply sampled blood TCRbeta repertoires from subjects exposed to, actively infected with, or recovered from COVID-19 were included in the dataset. The repertoires were released in a freely available public database meant as a resource for research on the immune response to SARS-CoV-2.

Each collaborating institution followed its own protocols to collect whole blood in K2EDTA tubes. For TCRbeta analysis, collaborators shipped samples in one of three forms: frozen whole blood, isolated PBMCs, or DNA extracted from either of those sample types. The immunoSEQ Assay, a bias-controlled multiplex PCR, was used to amplify TCRbeta CDR3 regions from genomic DNA. As for how the authors treated the data: Nucleated cell counts per sample were estimated from amplification of reference gene primers within the assay. To quantify the absolute abundance of each unique TCRbeta CDR3 rearrangement, sequence reads were collapsed and filtered. For each sample, productive Simpson clonality was calculated as the square root of Simpson's diversity index over productive rearrangements. As stored in TCRdb, this immuneACCESS dataset retains in-frame rearrangements with V and J assigned. A fraction of the clones does not appear; measured against another copy, unresolved V genes explain less than half of the discrepancy, and the remainder lacks a known reason. V, J and clone size were drawn from that table, and D and trimming were deduced from the DNA. In this sample the table shows about 250,000 clones, about 86% of which occur a single time. Approximately 9.1% of the sample is taken by the ten largest.

Study-wide findings and limitations: The amount of clinical and demographic metadata varied by source and participant and was provided uncurated.

The CDR3 spans 14 residues, from the cysteine through the phenylalanine. The CDR3 DNA has 42 bases and is translated from base 1. The germline V gene (reference sequence) sets CDR1 to MNHEY and CDR2 to SMNVEV. V loses 7 bases at its end and J loses 4 bases; junction bases beyond the gene matches: 5. On this clone itself: Its antigen remains undetermined. No base quality values were provided; no much bigger clone lies one nucleotide off.

The sequenced sample was peripheral blood. The sequence came from a man older than 75 with acute or convalescent COVID-19. Rearrangement joined TRBV27 to TRBJ2-7, with 12 bases matching TRBD2. CDR3 sequence: CASKRLAGVYEQYF. The nucleotides read TGTGCCAGCAAAAGACTAGCGGGAGTATACGAGCAGTACTTC.